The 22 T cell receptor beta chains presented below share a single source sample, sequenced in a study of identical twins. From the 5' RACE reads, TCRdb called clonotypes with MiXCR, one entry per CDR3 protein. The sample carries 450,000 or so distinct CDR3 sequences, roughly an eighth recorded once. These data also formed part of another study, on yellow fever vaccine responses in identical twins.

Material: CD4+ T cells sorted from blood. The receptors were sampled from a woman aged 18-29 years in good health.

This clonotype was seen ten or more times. CDR3 DNA sequence: TGTGCCACCAGCAGTGGCAGTGCGGACACGCAGTATTTT. Translation gives CATSSGSADTQYF. The chain combines TRBV15 with TRBJ2-3, with D unclear. Trimming pared 3 bases from V and 9 bases from J, leaving 13 bases between. Germline values: CDR1 LNHNV, CDR2 YYDKDF (reference sequence). The CDR3 consists of 13 residues.

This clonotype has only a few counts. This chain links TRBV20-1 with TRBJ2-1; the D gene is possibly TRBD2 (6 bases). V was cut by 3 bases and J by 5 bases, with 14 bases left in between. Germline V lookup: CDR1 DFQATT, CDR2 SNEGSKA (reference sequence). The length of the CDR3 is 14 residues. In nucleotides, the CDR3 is TGCAGTGCTAGCCCGGGAGTCCCTAACAATGAGCAGTTCTTC. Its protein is CSASPGVPNNEQFF.

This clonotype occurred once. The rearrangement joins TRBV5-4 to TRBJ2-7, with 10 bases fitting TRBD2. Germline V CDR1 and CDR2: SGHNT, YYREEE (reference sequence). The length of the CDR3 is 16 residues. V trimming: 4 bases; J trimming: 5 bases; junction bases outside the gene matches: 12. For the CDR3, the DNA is TGTGCCAGCAGCATGGGATGGAGCGGGAGGGCCGACGAGCAGTACTTC. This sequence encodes CASSMGWSGRADEQYF.

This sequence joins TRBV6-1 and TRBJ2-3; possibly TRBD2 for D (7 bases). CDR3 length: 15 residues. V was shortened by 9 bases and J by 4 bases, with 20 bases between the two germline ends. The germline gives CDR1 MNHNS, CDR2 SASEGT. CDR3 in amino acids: CASTGRGGLADTQYF. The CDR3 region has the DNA TGTGCCAGTACGGGGAGGGGGGGCCTTGCAGATACGCAGTATTTT.

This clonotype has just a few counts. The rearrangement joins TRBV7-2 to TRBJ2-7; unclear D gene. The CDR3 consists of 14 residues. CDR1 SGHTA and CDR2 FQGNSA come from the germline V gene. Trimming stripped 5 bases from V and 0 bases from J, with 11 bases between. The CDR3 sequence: CASSRPPTSYEQYF. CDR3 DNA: TGTGCCAGCAGCCGCCCGCCGACCTCCTACGAGCAGTACTTC.

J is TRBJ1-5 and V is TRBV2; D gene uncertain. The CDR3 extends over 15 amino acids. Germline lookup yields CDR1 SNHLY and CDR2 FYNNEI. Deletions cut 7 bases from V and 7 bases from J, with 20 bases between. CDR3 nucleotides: TGTGCCAGCACCTATCGGGTGGCAGGCGAGCAGCCCCAGCATTTT. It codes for CASTYRVAGEQPQHF.

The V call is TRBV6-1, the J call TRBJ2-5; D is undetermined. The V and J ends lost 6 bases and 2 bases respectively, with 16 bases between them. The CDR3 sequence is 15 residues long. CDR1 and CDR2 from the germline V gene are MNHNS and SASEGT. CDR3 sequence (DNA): TGTGCCAGCAGCCCCACCCCGGCCAGACAAGAGACCCAGTACTTC. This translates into CASSPTPARQETQYF.

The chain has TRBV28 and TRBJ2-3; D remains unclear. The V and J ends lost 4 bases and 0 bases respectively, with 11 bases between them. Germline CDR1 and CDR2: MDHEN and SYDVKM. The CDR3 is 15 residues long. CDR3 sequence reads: CASSSPLPSTDTQYF. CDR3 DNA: TGTGCCAGCAGTTCCCCGCTCCCTAGCACAGATACGCAGTATTTT.

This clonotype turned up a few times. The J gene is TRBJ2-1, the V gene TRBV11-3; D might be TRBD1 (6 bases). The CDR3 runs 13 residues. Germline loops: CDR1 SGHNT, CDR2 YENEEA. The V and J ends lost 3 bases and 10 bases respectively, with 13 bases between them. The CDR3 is CASSFDLGQEQFF. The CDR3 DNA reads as TGTGCCAGCAGCTTTGACCTCGGACAGGAGCAGTTCTTC.

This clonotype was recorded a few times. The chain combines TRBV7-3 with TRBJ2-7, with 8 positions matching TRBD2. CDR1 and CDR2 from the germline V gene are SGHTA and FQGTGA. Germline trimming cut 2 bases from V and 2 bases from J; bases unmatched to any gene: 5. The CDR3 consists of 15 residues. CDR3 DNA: TGTGCCAGCAGCTTATTCAACGGGGGGGCCTACGAGCAGTACTTC. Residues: CASSLFNGGAYEQYF.

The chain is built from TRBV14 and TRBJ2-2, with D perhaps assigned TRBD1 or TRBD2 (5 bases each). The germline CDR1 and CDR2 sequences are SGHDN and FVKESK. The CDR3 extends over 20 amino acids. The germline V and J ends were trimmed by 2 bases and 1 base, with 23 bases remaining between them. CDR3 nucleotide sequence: TGTGCCAGCAGCCAACGACCTGGGACCGGAATGGGGAGGAACACCGGGGAGCTGTTTTTT. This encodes CASSQRPGTGMGRNTGELFF.

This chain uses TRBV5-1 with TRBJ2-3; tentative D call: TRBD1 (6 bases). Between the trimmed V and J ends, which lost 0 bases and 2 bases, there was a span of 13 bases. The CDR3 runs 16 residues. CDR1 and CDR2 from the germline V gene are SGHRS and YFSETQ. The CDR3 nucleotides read TGCGCCAGCAGCTTGGGGGACACACCCTACACAGATACGCAGTATTTT. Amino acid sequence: CASSLGDTPYTDTQYF.

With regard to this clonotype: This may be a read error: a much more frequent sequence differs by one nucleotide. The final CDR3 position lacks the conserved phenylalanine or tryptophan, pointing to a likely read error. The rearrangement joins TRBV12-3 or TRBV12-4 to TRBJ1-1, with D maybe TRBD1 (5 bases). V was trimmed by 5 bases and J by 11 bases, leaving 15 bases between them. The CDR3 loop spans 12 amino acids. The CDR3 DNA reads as TGTGCCAGCAGTCCGGGGACCCGGCAGGCTTTCTTG. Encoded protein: CASSPGTRQAFL.

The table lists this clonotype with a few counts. The CDR3 DNA follows: TGCAGTGCTAGAGGACTAGCGGGAGGCCACGGATTAACAGATACGCAGTATTTT. It encodes CSARGLAGGHGLTDTQYF. The chain links TRBV20-1 to TRBJ2-3; 13 bases fit TRBD2. CDR1 and CDR2 (germline): DFQATT, SNEGSKA (reference sequence). The CDR3 loop spans 18 amino acids. J was trimmed by 3 bases and V by 1 base; bases with no gene match: 10.

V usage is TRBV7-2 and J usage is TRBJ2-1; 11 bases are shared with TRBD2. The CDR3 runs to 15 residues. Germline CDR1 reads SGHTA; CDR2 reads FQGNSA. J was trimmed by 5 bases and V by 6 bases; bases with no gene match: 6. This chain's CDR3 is CASRPKLAGDNEQFF. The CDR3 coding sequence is TGTGCCAGCAGGCCTAAACTAGCGGGAGACAATGAGCAGTTCTTC.

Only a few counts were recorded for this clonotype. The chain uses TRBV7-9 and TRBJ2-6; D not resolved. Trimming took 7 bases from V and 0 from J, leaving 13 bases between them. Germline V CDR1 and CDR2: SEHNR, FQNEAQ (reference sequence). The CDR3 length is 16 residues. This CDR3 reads CASNYWLSSGANVLTF. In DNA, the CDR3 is TGTGCCAGCAACTATTGGCTTAGCTCTGGGGCCAACGTCCTGACTTTC.

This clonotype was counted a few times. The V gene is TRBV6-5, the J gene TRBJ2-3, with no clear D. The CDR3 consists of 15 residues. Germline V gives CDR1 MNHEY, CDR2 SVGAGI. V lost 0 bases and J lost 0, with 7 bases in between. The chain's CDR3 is CASSYSISSTDTQYF. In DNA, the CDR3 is TGTGCCAGCAGTTACTCCATCAGTAGCACAGATACGCAGTATTTT.

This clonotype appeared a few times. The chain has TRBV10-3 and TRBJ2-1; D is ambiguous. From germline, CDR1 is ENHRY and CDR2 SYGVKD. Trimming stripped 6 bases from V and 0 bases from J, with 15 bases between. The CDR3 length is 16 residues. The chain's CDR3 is CAISLLIGSSYNEQFF. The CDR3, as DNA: TGTGCCATCAGCCTGCTAATCGGAAGCTCCTACAATGAGCAGTTCTTC.

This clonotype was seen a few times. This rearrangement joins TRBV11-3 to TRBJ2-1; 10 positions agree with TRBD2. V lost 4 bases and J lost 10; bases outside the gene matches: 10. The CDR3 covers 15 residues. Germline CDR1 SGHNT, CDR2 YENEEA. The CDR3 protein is CASSSTTLLAGEQFF. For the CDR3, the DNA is TGTGCCAGCAGCTCCACAACACTACTAGCGGGAGAGCAGTTCTTC.

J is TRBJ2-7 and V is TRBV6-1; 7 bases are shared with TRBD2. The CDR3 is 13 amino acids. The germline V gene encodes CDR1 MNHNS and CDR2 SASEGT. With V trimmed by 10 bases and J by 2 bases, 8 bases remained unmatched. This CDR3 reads CATSGTSTYEQYF. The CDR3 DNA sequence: TGTGCCACCAGCGGGACCTCCACCTACGAGCAGTACTTC.

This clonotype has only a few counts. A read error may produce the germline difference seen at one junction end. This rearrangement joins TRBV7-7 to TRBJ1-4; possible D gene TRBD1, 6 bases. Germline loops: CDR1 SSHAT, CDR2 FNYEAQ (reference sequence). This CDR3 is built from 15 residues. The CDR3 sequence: CASSPSLQGNEKLFF. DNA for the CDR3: TGTGCTAGCAGCCCCAGCCTTCAGGGGAACGAAAAACTGTTTTTT.

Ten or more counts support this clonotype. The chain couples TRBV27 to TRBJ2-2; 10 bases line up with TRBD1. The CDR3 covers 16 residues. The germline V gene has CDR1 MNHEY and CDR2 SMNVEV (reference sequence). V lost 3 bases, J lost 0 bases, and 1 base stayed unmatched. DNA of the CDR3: TGTGCCAGCAGTTTCGGGACAGGGGCGAACACCGGGGAGCTGTTTTTT. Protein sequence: CASSFGTGANTGELFF.